This T cell receptor (beta chain) was captured in a study of blood T cell repertoires in COVID-19. The overall study: The study drew acute and convalescent COVID-19 samples from the United States, Italy and Spain. From T cells, B-cell-depleted T cells, or PBMCs came the material, which was cDNA or gDNA.

Looked up from germline, CDR1 is DFQATT and CDR2 is SNEGSKA (reference sequence). The CDR3 is made up of 13 amino acids. V shed 3 bases and J shed 4 bases, with 12 bases lying between them. Methods used by the authors: Estimation of nucleated cell counts was performed using reference gene primer amplification. The assay was immunoSEQ multiplex PCR, and TCRdb's table has in-frame clones only and misses some. That table gives V, J and clone size, and the DNA gave D and trimming. The table records some 150,000 clones, 87% of them present only once. The sequence was obtained from a woman aged 40 to 50 with acute or convalescent COVID-19. The rearrangement links TRBV20-1 to TRBJ2-5; a possible D gene is TRBD2 (5 bases). The sample was peripheral blood. CDR3 in DNA: TGCAGTGCTAGTAGAGGGTGGGGAGAGACCCAGTACTTC. It codes for CSASRGWGETQYF.